One T cell receptor (beta chain) is described in this entry. As yet, its antigen is unknown. A much larger clone lies one base from this, so it may be a read error. CDR3 length equals 13 residues. CDR1 is SGHTA, CDR2 FQGNSA, per germline. The V gene end was trimmed by 8 bases and the J gene end by 6 bases; junction bases not matched to a gene: 9. Purified naive CD4+ T cells were depleted of CD25+ Tregs. Study conclusions and caveats: Tumor Tregs overlapped most with tumor, then blood, naive CD4+ cells.

From the 5' RACE reads, TCRdb called clonotypes with MiXCR, one entry per CDR3 protein. The table records around 43,000 distinct CDR3 sequences, under 20% of them present only once. The chain links TRBV7-2 to TRBJ1-1; 7 bases are shared with TRBD1. The specimen was naive CD4+ T cells sorted from a lymph node. Noted subset: naive CD4+ T cells, CD4+CD45RA+CD25-. The TCR sequence derives from a female donor with breast cancer. CDR3: CASGSQGGSEAFF. The CDR3 DNA reads TGTGCCAGCGGCTCCCAGGGGGGCTCTGAAGCTTTCTTT.